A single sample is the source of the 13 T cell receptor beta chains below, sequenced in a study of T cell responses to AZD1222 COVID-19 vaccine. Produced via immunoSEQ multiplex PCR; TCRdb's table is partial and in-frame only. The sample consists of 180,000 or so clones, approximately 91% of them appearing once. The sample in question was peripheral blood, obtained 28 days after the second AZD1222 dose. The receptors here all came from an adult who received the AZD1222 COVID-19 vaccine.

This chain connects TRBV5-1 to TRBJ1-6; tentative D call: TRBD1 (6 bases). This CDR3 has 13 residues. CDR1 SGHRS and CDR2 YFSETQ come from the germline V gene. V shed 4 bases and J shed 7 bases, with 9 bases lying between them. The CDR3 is CASSRGQNSPLHF. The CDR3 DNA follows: TGCGCCAGCAGCCGAGGACAGAATTCACCCCTCCACTTT. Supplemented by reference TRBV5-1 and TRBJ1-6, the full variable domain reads KAGVTQTPRYLIKTRGQQVTLSCSPISGHRSVSWYQQTPGQGLQFLFEYFSETQRNKGNFPGRFSGRQFSNSRSEMNVSTLELGDSALYLCASSRGQNSPLHFGNGTRLTVT.

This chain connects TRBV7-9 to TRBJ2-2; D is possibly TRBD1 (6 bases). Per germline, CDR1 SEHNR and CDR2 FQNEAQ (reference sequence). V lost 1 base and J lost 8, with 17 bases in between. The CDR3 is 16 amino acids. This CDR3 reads CASSLGLQGHSGELFF. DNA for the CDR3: TGTGCCAGCAGCTTAGGCCTACAGGGACACTCGGGGGAGCTGTTTTTT.

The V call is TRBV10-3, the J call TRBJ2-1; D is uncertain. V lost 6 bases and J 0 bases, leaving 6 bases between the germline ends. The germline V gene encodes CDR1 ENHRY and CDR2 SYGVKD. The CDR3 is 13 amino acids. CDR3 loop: CAISGYSYNEQFF. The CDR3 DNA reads TGTGCCATCAGCGGTTACTCCTACAATGAGCAGTTCTTC.

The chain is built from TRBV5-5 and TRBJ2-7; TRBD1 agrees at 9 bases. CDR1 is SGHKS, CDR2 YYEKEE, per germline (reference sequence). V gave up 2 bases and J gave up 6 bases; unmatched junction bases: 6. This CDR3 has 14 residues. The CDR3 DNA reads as TGTGCCAGCAGCTTTACCGGGACAGGGATCGAGCAGTACTTC. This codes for CASSFTGTGIEQYF. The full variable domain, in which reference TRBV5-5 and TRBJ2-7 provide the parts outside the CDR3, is DAGVTQSPTHLIKTRGQQVTLRCSPISGHKSVSWYQQVLGQGPQFIFQYYEKEERGRGNFPDRFSARQFPNYSSELNVNALLLGDSALYLCASSFTGTGIEQYFGPGTRLTVT.

CDR3 amino acids: CASSRSAGAGNEQFF. The CDR3 DNA reads as TGTGCCAGCTCACGCTCTGCAGGGGCCGGCAATGAGCAGTTCTTC. J is TRBJ2-1 and V is TRBV18; a weak D match, TRBD1 (6 bases). CDR1 and CDR2 from the germline V gene are KGHSH and LQKENI. This CDR3 has 15 residues. The V gene lost 4 bases and the J gene lost 6 bases, with 16 bases spanning the gap.

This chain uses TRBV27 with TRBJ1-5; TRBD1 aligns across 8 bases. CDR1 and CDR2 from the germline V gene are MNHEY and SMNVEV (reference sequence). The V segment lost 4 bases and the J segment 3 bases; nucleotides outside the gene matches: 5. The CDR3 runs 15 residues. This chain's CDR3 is CASSSGQGPNQPQHF. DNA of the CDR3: TGTGCCAGCAGTTCCGGACAGGGACCCAATCAGCCCCAGCATTTT.

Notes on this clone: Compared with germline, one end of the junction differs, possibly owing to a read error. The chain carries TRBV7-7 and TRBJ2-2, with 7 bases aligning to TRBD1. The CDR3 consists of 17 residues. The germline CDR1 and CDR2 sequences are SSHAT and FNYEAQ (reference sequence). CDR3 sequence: CASSYRTGRPNTGELFF. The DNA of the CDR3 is TGTGCTAGCAGCTACCGGACAGGCCGACCGAACACCGGGGAGCTGTTTTTT.

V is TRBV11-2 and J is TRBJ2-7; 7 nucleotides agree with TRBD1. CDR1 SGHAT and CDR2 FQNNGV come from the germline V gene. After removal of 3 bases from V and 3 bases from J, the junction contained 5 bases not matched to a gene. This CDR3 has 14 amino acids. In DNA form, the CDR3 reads TGTGCCAGCAGCTTCCTTGACAGGGACTACGAGCAGTACTTC. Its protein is CASSFLDRDYEQYF.

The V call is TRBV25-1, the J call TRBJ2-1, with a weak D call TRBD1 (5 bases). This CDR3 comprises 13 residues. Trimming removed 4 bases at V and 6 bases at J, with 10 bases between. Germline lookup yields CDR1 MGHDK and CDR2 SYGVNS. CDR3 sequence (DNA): TGTGCCAGCAGTGTTATAACAGGCAATGAGCAGTTCTTC. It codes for CASSVITGNEQFF. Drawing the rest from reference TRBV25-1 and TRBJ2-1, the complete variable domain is EADIYQTPRYLVIGTGKKITLECSQTMGHDKMYWYQQDPGMELHLIHYSYGVNSTEKGDLSSESTVSRIRTEHFPLTLESARPSHTSQYLCASSVITGNEQFFGPGTRLTVL.

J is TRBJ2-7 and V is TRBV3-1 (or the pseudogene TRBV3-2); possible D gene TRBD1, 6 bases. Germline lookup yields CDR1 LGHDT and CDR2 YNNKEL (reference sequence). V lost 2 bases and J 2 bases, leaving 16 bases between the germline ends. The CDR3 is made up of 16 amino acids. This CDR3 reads CASSQLGGANPYEQYF. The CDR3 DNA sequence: TGTGCCAGCAGCCAACTAGGGGGAGCTAATCCCTACGAGCAGTACTTC.

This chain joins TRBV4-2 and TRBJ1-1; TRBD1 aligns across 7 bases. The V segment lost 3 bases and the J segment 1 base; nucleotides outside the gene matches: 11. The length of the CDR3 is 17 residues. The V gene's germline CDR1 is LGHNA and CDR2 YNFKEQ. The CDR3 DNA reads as TGTGCCAGCAGCCACCGACAGGGAAAGGGGGGGAACACTGAAGCTTTCTTT. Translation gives CASSHRQGKGGNTEAFF.

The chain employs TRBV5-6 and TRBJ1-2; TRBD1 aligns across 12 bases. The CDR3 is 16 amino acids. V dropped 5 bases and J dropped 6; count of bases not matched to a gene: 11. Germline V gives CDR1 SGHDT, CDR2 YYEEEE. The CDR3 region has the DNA TGTGCCAGCAGAATAACCGGGACAGGGGGCTGGGATGGCTACACCTTC. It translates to CASRITGTGGWDGYTF.

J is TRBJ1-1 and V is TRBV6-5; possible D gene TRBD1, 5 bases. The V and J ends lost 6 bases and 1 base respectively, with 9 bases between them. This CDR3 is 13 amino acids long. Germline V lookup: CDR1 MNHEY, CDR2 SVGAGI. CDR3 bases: TGTGCCAGCAGAGTCGACAGGAACACTGAAGCTTTCTTT. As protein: CASRVDRNTEAFF.